This TCR beta chain was sequenced for a study of T cells in Graves' hyperthyroidism and ophthalmopathy. Trimming took 8 bases from V and 2 from J, leaving 10 bases between them. The CDR3 covers 14 residues. Germline-derived CDR1 and CDR2 are SNHLY and FYNNEI. This clonotype showed up many times. The source material, RNA transcripts, was used to amplify TCR beta CDR3 regions. The TCR CDR3 first-round RT-PCR relied on the HTBI primer set. TCRdb reanalysed the multiplex PCR reads using MiXCR and keeps one entry per CDR3 protein. The sample carries some 740,000 distinct CDR3 sequences, less than 15% recorded once.

This rearrangement joins TRBV2 to TRBJ2-6; D call uncertain. The sequence was collected from a woman younger than 30 with Graves' hyperthyroidism. The sequencing sample was made of blood. The DNA for the CDR3 is TGTGCCAGCTATAGCAGAACTGGGGCCAACGTCCTGACTTTC. Translated: CASYSRTGANVLTF.